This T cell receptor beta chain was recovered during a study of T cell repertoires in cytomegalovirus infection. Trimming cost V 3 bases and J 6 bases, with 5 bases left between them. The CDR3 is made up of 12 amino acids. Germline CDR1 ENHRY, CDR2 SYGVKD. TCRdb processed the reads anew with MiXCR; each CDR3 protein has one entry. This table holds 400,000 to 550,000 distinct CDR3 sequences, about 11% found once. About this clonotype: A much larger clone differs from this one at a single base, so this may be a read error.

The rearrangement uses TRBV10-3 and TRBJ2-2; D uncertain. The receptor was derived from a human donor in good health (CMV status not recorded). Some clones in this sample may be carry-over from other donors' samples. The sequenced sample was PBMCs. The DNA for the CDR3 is TGTGCCATCAGTGATTACCCCGGGGAGCTGTTTTTT. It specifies CAISDYPGELFF.